These T cell receptor beta chains were read from a single sample in a study of shared clonotypes between healthy human individuals. Libraries were prepared by immunoSEQ multiplex PCR; TCRdb keeps only in-frame clonotypes and omits some of them. The data hold around 1,900,000 clones, with 90% to 95% observed a single time. The source material was naive CD8+ T cells from PBMCs. These receptors all come from a man younger than 35 in good health. Some clones in this sample may be carry-over from other donors' samples. Each CDR3 is given without its conserved first and last residue.

V gene	J gene	CDR3 protein
TRBV6-5	TRBJ2-2	ASSYSGAPGELF
TRBV27	TRBJ2-3	ASSVVHQPSTDTQY
TRBV27	TRBJ2-1	ASSLVAYNEQF
TRBV13	TRBJ1-6	ASSGTDNSPLH
TRBV6-5	TRBJ1-1	ASTANTEAF
TRBV19	TRBJ2-7	ASSSTTTAYEQY
TRBV11-3	TRBJ2-2	ASSDLDYPNTGELF
TRBV21-1	TRBJ2-7	ASSSGTSGRTSYEQY
TRBV30	TRBJ1-1	AWSQGRTTEAF
TRBV27	TRBJ2-7	ASGRQGPYEQY
TRBV7-8	TRBJ2-7	ASSLAPGGKHYEQY
TRBV4-3	-	ASSQGQDSSYEQY
TRBV4-1	TRBJ2-5	ASSQETDRDETQY
TRBV28	TRBJ2-7	ASSFPRTGYEQY
TRBV5-1	TRBJ2-2	ASSWWSQRGYTGELF
TRBV29-1	TRBJ2-7	SVELASGRAYEQY
TRBV7-2	TRBJ2-7	ASKKDGKVYEQY
TRBV27	TRBJ2-1	ASSTQGQGITEQF